This T cell receptor (beta chain) originates from a study of low-dose radiotherapy and immunotherapy resistance in tumors. Across the whole study: Intravenous ipilimumab 1 mg/kg every six weeks was given with nivolumab 240 mg every two weeks.

TRAV- and TRBV-specific primers were used for first-strand cDNA, which covered alpha and beta chains. The TCRs were subjected to amplification over roughly 18 PCR cycles employing a constant-region primer in conjunction with a V-primer adapter. In TCRdb, the reads were re-called with MiXCR into one record per CDR3 protein. The table has tens of thousands of distinct CDR3 sequences, 25% to 40% seen once. The time point denotes: before trial treatment. Donors were treated with nivolumab, ipilimumab, aspirin, and low-dose cyclophosphamide and radiotherapy. Germline V CDR1 and CDR2: SGHRS, YFSETQ. This CDR3 region has 17 residues. The V and J ends lost 1 base and 0 bases respectively, with 14 bases between them.

The chain employs TRBV5-1 and TRBJ2-4; TRBD1 might be the D (5 bases). Here the sequenced sample was PBMCs, taken before treatment. The source is a male donor with gallbladder cancer. CDR3 DNA: TGCGCCAGCAGCTTGTTAGGGGCAGCTACAGCCAAAAACATTCAGTACTTC. Its translation is CASSLLGAATAKNIQYF.